This TCR beta chain was found in a study of radiotherapy plus CTLA-4 blockade in lung cancer. Study details: Objective responses arose in approximately 17% of patients, and 25% to 35% experienced disease control.

Lung cancer patients with chemo-refractory metastatic non-small-cell disease were given focal radiation plus CTLA-4 blockade with ipilimumab. Regarding this clone: Antigen unknown.

The study's findings and limits: Together with interferon-beta, which increased in serum after radiation, early dynamic changes in blood T cell clones were reportedly the best predictors of response.

Generated by immunoSEQ multiplex PCR, the TCRdb table keeps only in-frame clones and is missing some. The sample carries around 40,000 clones, about 74% recorded once. The origin of this receptor is a human donor with non-small cell lung cancer who had stable disease on radiotherapy plus ipilimumab. The sequencing used peripheral blood, collected from a patient treated with radiotherapy plus ipilimumab.

The CDR3 spells CASSNSQGYQETQYF. The CDR3 nucleotides are TGTGCCAGTAGTAACTCACAGGGATACCAAGAGACCCAGTACTTC. The chain carries TRBV19 and TRBJ2-5, with D perhaps matching TRBD1 (6 bases). The CDR3 is 15 amino acids. Germline V gene sequence: CDR1 LNHDA, CDR2 SQIVND (reference sequence). V was trimmed by 4 bases and J by 0 bases, leaving 12 bases between them.